The 25 T cell receptor beta chains below come from one sample, sequenced in a study of cytomegalovirus exposure and HLA in healthy donors. Vbeta (60) and Jbeta (13) primers were used in the PCR. TCRdb keeps only in-frame clones here, not all; method: immunoSEQ multiplex PCR. Of about 190,000 clones listed, approximately 82% are singletons. Sequencing was carried out using PBMCs. The receptors stem from a woman in her twenties or thirties in good health and CMV-seronegative.

This clone came up once. V gene TRBV5-1 combines with J gene TRBJ1-5; the match to TRBD1 covers 9 bases. Germline V CDR1 and CDR2: SGHRS, YFSETQ. The CDR3 length is 15 residues. V was pared by 2 bases and J by 3 bases, with 3 bases of the junction left unmatched. The CDR3: CASSLGDRANQPQHF. CDR3 coding DNA: TGCGCCAGCAGCTTAGGGGACAGGGCCAATCAGCCCCAGCATTTT.

The chain is built from TRBV5-4 and TRBJ2-5; D gene unclear. The CDR3 covers 12 residues. The V and J ends lost 4 bases and 1 base respectively, with 5 bases between them. The V gene's germline CDR1 is SGHNT and CDR2 YYREEE (reference sequence). The CDR3 coding sequence is TGTGCCAGCAGCCTACCCCAAGAGACCCAGTACTTC. Its translation: CASSLPQETQYF.

V usage is TRBV7-6 and J usage is TRBJ2-5, with 7 bases aligning to TRBD2. V dropped 1 base and J dropped 5; count of bases not matched to a gene: 13. The CDR3 sequence is 17 residues long. The germline V gene encodes CDR1 SGHVS and CDR2 FNYEAQ. The CDR3, as DNA: TGTGCCAGCAGCTTAGGATTCGCCGGCGGGAGACGGGAGACCCAGTACTTC. It encodes CASSLGFAGGRRETQYF.

A note on this clone: This CDR3 is also generated by other DNA sequences in the sample. The gene calls are TRBV7-2 and TRBJ2-3; D gene unclear. Germline V gene lookup returns CDR1 SGHTA and CDR2 FQGNSA. The V end was cut by 1 base, the J end by 4 bases, with 3 bases between. The CDR3 totals 12 residues. This chain's CDR3 is CASSLGADTQYF. The CDR3 nucleotides are TGTGCCAGCAGCTTAGGAGCAGATACGCAGTATTTT.

This sequence joins TRBV10-3 and TRBJ2-5, with TRBD2 matching 9 bases. The better agreement between TRBJ2-7 and the DNA end casts doubt on the J call. Per the germline V gene, CDR1 is ENHRY and CDR2 is SYGVKD. The CDR3 has 15 residues. The CDR3 nucleotides are TGTGCCATCAGTGAGGGGCTAGCGGGGTCCTACGAGCAGTACTTC. Translated, it gives CAISEGLAGSYEQYF.

The CDR3 region has the DNA TGTGCCAGCAGCCACGAAAGGGGACTGGGGAACAATGAGCAGTTCTTC. Its protein product is CASSHERGLGNNEQFF. The rearrangement links TRBV7-9 to TRBJ2-1; possibly TRBD2 for D (6 bases). Germline CDR1 and CDR2: SEHNR and FQNEAQ (reference sequence). This CDR3 comprises 16 residues. The V end was cut by 5 bases, the J end by 5 bases, with 19 bases between. The full variable domain, rest sourced from reference TRBV7-9 and TRBJ2-1, is DTGVSQNPRHKITKRGQNVTFRCDPISEHNRLYWYRQTLGQGPEFLTYFQNEAQLEKSRLLSDRFSAERPKGSFSTLEIQRTEQGDSAMYLCASSHERGLGNNEQFFGPGTRLTVL.

The chain carries TRBV21-1 and TRBJ2-3; no check of the table's D call, TRBD1, against the DNA was made. TRBV21-1 is designated a pseudogene. The CDR3 loop spans 15 amino acids. The CDR3 bases are TGTGCCAGCAGCAAAGGACAGGGATGCACAGATACGCAGTATTTT. Translated, it gives CASSKGQGCTDTQYF.

The V call is TRBV18, the J call TRBJ2-3; possibly TRBD2 for D (6 bases). Germline CDR1 is KGHSH and CDR2 is LQKENI. Trimming removed 2 bases at V and 2 bases at J, with 14 bases between. CDR3 length equals 16 residues. The CDR3 DNA is TGTGCCAGCTCACCAACGGGACTGACTCCCACAGATACGCAGTATTTT. It translates to CASSPTGLTPTDTQYF.

The gene calls are TRBV4-2 and TRBJ1-2; TRBD1 agrees at 7 bases. The CDR3 consists of 14 residues. Trimming cost V 0 bases and J 7 bases; bases outside gene matches: 5. CDR1 and CDR2 from the germline V gene are LGHNA and YNFKEQ. CDR3 DNA sequence: TGTGCCAGCAGCCAAGAGAGGGGGCAACCTGGCTACACCTTC. It is translated as CASSQERGQPGYTF.

The chain joins TRBV7-2 to TRBJ1-3; tentatively, D is TRBD1 (6 bases). Germline CDR1 is SGHTA and CDR2 is FQGNSA. This CDR3 is built from 15 residues. V was pared by 3 bases and J by 0 bases, with 9 bases between. The CDR3 DNA reads as TGTGCCAGCAGCTTTCAGGGGCTCTCTGGAAACACCATATATTTT. Protein sequence: CASSFQGLSGNTIYF.

The CDR3 sequence is CASTGGTGNYGYTF. The CDR3 DNA is TGTGCCAGCACGGGGGGGACAGGGAATTATGGCTACACCTTC. The chain employs TRBV9 and TRBJ1-2; 9 bases match TRBD1. This CDR3 is built from 14 residues. Germline trimming cut 6 bases from V and 5 bases from J; bases unmatched to any gene: 8. Germline V lookup: CDR1 SGDLS, CDR2 YYNGEE.

A few counts support this clone. The chain combines TRBV28 with TRBJ2-3; 7 nucleotides agree with TRBD2. Germline V CDR1 and CDR2: MDHEN, SYDVKM. The CDR3 is 13 amino acids. The V segment lost 3 bases and the J segment 6 bases; nucleotides outside the gene matches: 3. CDR3 amino acids: CASSLVGGDTQYF. CDR3 DNA: TGTGCCAGCAGTTTGGTGGGGGGGGATACGCAGTATTTT.

The chain combines TRBV7-2 with TRBJ2-7; tentatively, D is TRBD1 (5 bases). Germline-derived CDR1 and CDR2 are SGHTA and FQGNSA. The CDR3 has 14 amino acids. V lost 7 bases, J lost 7 bases, and 20 bases lay in between. This chain's CDR3 is CASTLVGLGREQYF. CDR3 nucleotides: TGTGCCAGCACTCTGGTGGGGCTCGGACGGGAGCAGTACTTC.

The V call is TRBV10-1, the J call TRBJ2-2, with TRBD1 matching over 9 bases. The V gene end was trimmed by 4 bases and the J gene end by 1 base; junction bases not matched to a gene: 7. CDR1 and CDR2 from the germline V gene are WNHNN and SYGVQD (reference sequence). This CDR3 region has 17 residues. The CDR3 is CASSVSDRGVNTGELFF. Here the CDR3 DNA reads TGCGCCAGCAGTGTCTCTGACAGGGGGGTGAACACCGGGGAGCTGTTTTTT.

On this clone itself: The junction differs from germline at one of its ends, possibly a read error. The chain links TRBV27 to TRBJ2-6; 7 nucleotides agree with TRBD1. Germline CDR1 MNHEY, CDR2 SMNVEV (reference sequence). The CDR3 sequence is 15 residues long. This chain's CDR3 is CASSFRGSGANGLTF. The CDR3 DNA is TGTGCCAGCAGTTTCAGGGGGTCTGGGGCCAACGGCCTGACTTTC. The entire variable domain, with the rest obtained from reference TRBV27 and TRBJ2-6, is as follows: EAQVTQNPRYLITVTGKKLTVTCSQNMNHEYMSWYRQDPGLGLRQIYYSMNVEVTDKGDVPEGYKVSRKEKRNFPLILESPSPNQTSLYFCASSFRGSGANGLTFGAGSRLTVL.

The chain carries TRBV6-5 and TRBJ1-3; no clear D. The ends were cut back, 0 bases at V and 0 bases at J, with 3 bases in the middle. CDR3 length equals 14 residues. Germline V gene sequence: CDR1 MNHEY, CDR2 SVGAGI. The CDR3 region has the DNA TGTGCCAGCAGTTACTCCGTCTCTGGAAACACCATATATTTT. Translated, it gives CASSYSVSGNTIYF.

The J gene is TRBJ1-5, the V gene TRBV30; D ambiguous. CDR3 length: 14 residues. Germline lookup yields CDR1 GTSNPN and CDR2 SVGIG (reference sequence). Trimming left V 1 base short and J 4 bases short, with 11 bases between. The DNA of the CDR3 is TGTGCCTGGAGTGGGCTAGCAGCAAATCAGCCCCAGCATTTT. It specifies CAWSGLAANQPQHF. Combining the CDR3 with reference TRBV30 and TRBJ1-5 gives the whole variable domain SQTIHQWPATLVQPVGSPLSLECTVEGTSNPNLYWYRQAAGRGLQLLFYSVGIGQISSEVPQNLSASRPQDRQFILSSKKLLLSDSGFYLCAWSGLAANQPQHFGDGTRLSIL.

The CDR3 nucleotides read TGTGCCTGGAGGGGCAACAGGGGGGCAAGAGGCTACACCTTC. It encodes CAWRGNRGARGYTF. The rearrangement uses TRBV30 and TRBJ1-2; TRBD1 agrees at 8 bases. Germline V gives CDR1 GTSNPN, CDR2 SVGIG (reference sequence). The CDR3 has 14 amino acids. Losses at the gene ends were 3 bases for V and 8 bases for J; bases not matched to a gene: 11. The full variable domain, its missing parts supplied by reference TRBV30 and TRBJ1-2, is SQTIHQWPATLVQPVGSPLSLECTVEGTSNPNLYWYRQAAGRGLQLLFYSVGIGQISSEVPQNLSASRPQDRQFILSSKKLLLSDSGFYLCAWRGNRGARGYTFGSGTRLTVV.

This chain connects TRBV5-1 to TRBJ2-5; 7 bases are a match to TRBD1. Germline-derived CDR1 and CDR2 are SGHRS and YFSETQ. The length of the CDR3 is 16 residues. The junction had 9 bases not matched to a gene; V was cut back by 2 bases and J by 2 bases. CDR3 sequence: CASSFTGVEGQETQYF. The CDR3 bases are TGCGCCAGCAGCTTCACAGGGGTAGAGGGACAAGAGACCCAGTACTTC.

V is TRBV7-2 and J is TRBJ2-1; 9 positions agree with TRBD2. This CDR3 comprises 15 residues. Germline trimming cut 5 bases from V and 3 bases from J; bases unmatched to any gene: 5. Looked up from germline, CDR1 is SGHTA and CDR2 is FQGNSA. The CDR3 reads CASSLERGDYNEQFF. The CDR3 nucleotides are TGTGCCAGCAGCCTTGAGCGGGGGGACTACAATGAGCAGTTCTTC.

This clone was observed once. The chain carries TRBV13 and TRBJ2-7; D is undetermined. Deletions cut 0 bases from V and 6 bases from J, with 9 bases between. Germline CDR1 and CDR2: PRHDT and FYEKMQ (reference sequence). The length of the CDR3 is 13 residues. Here the CDR3 reads CASSLGVVSEQYF. The CDR3 bases are TGTGCCAGCAGCTTAGGCGTTGTATCCGAGCAGTACTTC.

The V call is TRBV10-3, the J call TRBJ1-6; D call uncertain. Trimming removed 10 bases from V and 6 bases from J, with 13 bases in between. The V gene's germline CDR1 is ENHRY and CDR2 SYGVKD. The CDR3 extends over 13 amino acids. The CDR3 sequence: CATRRTGNSPLHF. The CDR3 nucleotides read TGTGCCACCAGGAGGACTGGTAATTCACCCCTCCACTTT.

This clone was seen a single time. The chain joins TRBV30 to TRBJ1-4, with TRBD1 matching 8 bases. Losses at the gene ends were 1 base for V and 0 bases for J; bases not matched to a gene: 13. The germline gives CDR1 GTSNPN, CDR2 SVGIG (reference sequence). There are 19 residues in the CDR3. CDR3 coding DNA: TGTGCCTGGAGTGCACCCGACAGGGGCGCCTTTGCAACTAATGAAAAACTGTTTTTT. Translation gives CAWSAPDRGAFATNEKLFF.

This chain connects TRBV7-2 to TRBJ1-2; D possibly corresponds to TRBD1 (5 bases). CDR3 length: 15 amino acids. The V end was cut by 4 bases, the J end by 2 bases, with 14 bases between. CDR1 is SGHTA, CDR2 FQGNSA, per germline. The CDR3 region is CASSWVGGPNYGYTF. The DNA of the CDR3 is TGTGCCAGCAGCTGGGTGGGGGGTCCAAACTATGGCTACACCTTC.

The chain joins TRBV5-4 to TRBJ1-2; TRBD1 matches at 9 bases. J was trimmed by 8 bases and V by 4 bases; bases with no gene match: 6. The CDR3 contains 13 residues. Germline-derived CDR1 and CDR2 are SGHNT and YYREEE (reference sequence). CDR3 loop: CASSHGTGKGYTF. The CDR3 DNA sequence: TGTGCCAGCAGCCACGGGACAGGGAAAGGCTACACCTTC.